A selection of T cell receptor beta chains follows, all from one sample in a study of control samples from healthy donors and cancer patients. The repertoire was sequenced with immunoSEQ multiplex PCR; TCRdb's copy has only in-frame clones and lacks some. The sample records roughly 86,000 clones, roughly 89% being singletons. Sequenced: blood. The origin of the receptors is a man younger than 45 in good health. The CDR3 runs from the conserved cysteine through the conserved F or W. Clone size is given for some rows only: seen once, a few or many times, or a class if the clone is expanded.

clone_size v_call cdr3_aa
NA TRBV12-5 CAAWANEQFF
NA TRBV12-3/TRBV12-4 CASSYFNTEAFF
NA TRBV6-6 CASSAQVIMNTEAFF
NA TRBV18 CASSPQDRGKETQYF
NA TRBV20-1 CSATPTYEQYF
once TRBV7-2 CASSLGVDTQYF
NA TRBV7-2 CASSPAGGGGNTIYF
NA TRBV24-1 CATSDLVRDYSPLHF
NA TRBV25-1 CASSPGTFGYEQYF
NA TRBV5-6 CASSGHRSVGVGYTF